The rows below give T cell receptor beta chains drawn from one sample of a study of ipilimumab plus nivolumab after autologous stem cell transplantation. This table comes from immunoSEQ multiplex PCR, and its TCRdb copy is limited to in-frame clones, with some not included. The table shows 10,000 to 15,000 clones, with 60% to 75% occurring only once. The source material was PBMCs, sampled in a trial of ipilimumab plus nivolumab as post-transplant consolidation. The receptors stem from a male donor with diffuse large B-cell lymphoma. Both conserved end residues are part of each CDR3. A D gene is named only where the DNA matches it firmly. Clone size is given for some rows only: seen once, a few or many times, or a class if the clone is expanded.

>-|-|TRBJ2-1|TRBV11-2
CASSLVPGGNEQFF
TGTGCCAGCAGCTTAGTGCCCGGAGGAAATGAGCAGTTCTTC
>-|-|TRBJ1-2|TRBV25-1
CASRPPGNHYGYTF
TGTGCCAGCAGGCCCCCGGGGAACCACTATGGCTACACCTTC
>TRBD2|-|TRBJ2-1|TRBV19
CASHRLAGVKIF
TGTGCCAGCCACAGACTAGCGGGAGTTAAAATCTTC
>TRBD2|-|TRBJ2-3|TRBV7-2
CASSFGGGRDTQYF
TGTGCCAGCAGCTTCGGCGGGGGTCGGGATACGCAGTATTTT
>TRBD2|-|TRBJ2-7|TRBV15
CATSRGFGTRASYEQYF
TGTGCCACCAGCAGAGGTTTCGGGACTAGGGCTTCCTACGAGCAGTACTTC
>-|-|TRBJ2-1|TRBV25-1
CASSEYRYNEQFF
TGTGCCAGCAGTGAATACAGGTACAATGAGCAGTTCTTC
>TRBD2|few|TRBJ2-1|TRBV5-8
CASRKRGGLRNEQFF
TGTGCCAGCAGGAAGCGGGGGGGCCTTCGAAATGAGCAGTTCTTC
>-|once|TRBJ2-5|TRBV5-6
CASSLQTVQGAQYF
TGTGCCAGCAGCTTGCAGACGGTACAAGGGGCCCAGTACTTC
>-|few|TRBJ1-5|TRBV6-1
CASSVGYQPQHF
TGTGCCAGCAGTGTAGGATATCAGCCCCAGCATTTT
>-|few|TRBJ1-5|TRBV9
CASSGVDSPNQPQHF
TGTGCCAGCAGCGGAGTCGACAGCCCGAATCAGCCCCAGCATTTT
>-|-|TRBJ2-2|TRBV6-5
CASSPRAGGGGELFF
TGTGCCAGCAGTCCTCGGGCCGGGGGCGGCGGGGAGCTGTTTTTT
>-|once|TRBJ2-7|TRBV30
CAWSVQRAYEQYF
TGTGCCTGGAGTGTACAAAGGGCATACGAGCAGTACTTC
>-|-|TRBJ1-3|TRBV7-9
CASSLSGNTIYF
TGTGCCAGCAGCCTAAGTGGAAACACCATATATTTT
>TRBD2|few|TRBJ2-1|TRBV4-3
CASSQEYDYRAGGPGNEQFF
TGCGCCAGCAGCCAAGAATATGACTACAGAGCGGGGGGGCCGGGAAATGAGCAGTTCTTC
>-|-|TRBJ1-5|TRBV11-3
CASSTGRYQPQHF
TGTGCCAGCAGCACCGGCCGGTATCAGCCCCAGCATTTT
>-|-|TRBJ2-7|TRBV5-6
CASSLRGHIYSYEQYF
TGTGCCAGCAGCTTAAGGGGACACATCTATTCCTACGAGCAGTACTTC
>-|-|TRBJ1-2|TRBV7-6
CASSLRFRGRTSYGYTF
TGTGCCAGCAGCTTAAGGTTTCGAGGACGGACTTCCTATGGCTACACCTTC
>-|-|TRBJ1-1|TRBV11-2
CASSFGGGVMNTEAFF
TGTGCCAGCAGCTTTGGAGGAGGGGTAATGAACACTGAAGCTTTCTTT
>TRBD2|-|TRBJ2-7|TRBV29-1
CSVALAGPYEQYF
TGCAGCGTTGCCCTAGCGGGTCCCTACGAGCAGTACTTC
>TRBD1|once|TRBJ2-5|TRBV5-1
CASSLAGTGDETQYF
TGCGCCAGCAGCTTGGCCGGGACAGGGGATGAGACCCAGTACTTC
>TRBD2|-|TRBJ2-1|TRBV15
CATSRREGGPSYNEQFF
TGTGCCACCAGCAGGAGGGAGGGAGGGCCCTCCTACAATGAGCAGTTCTTC
>-|few|TRBJ2-2|TRBV5-1
CASSPGPGGAGELFF
TGCGCCAGCAGCCCCGGCCCCGGGGGAGCCGGGGAGCTGTTTTTT
>TRBD1|-|TRBJ1-6|TRBV5-8
CASSLTGTGNSPLHF
TGTGCCAGCAGCTTAACCGGGACAGGGAATTCACCCCTCCACTTT
>TRBD1|few|TRBJ1-4|TRBV27
CASSLNPGQGFDPTEKLFF
TGTGCCAGCAGTTTAAATCCGGGACAGGGGTTTGATCCTACTGAAAAACTGTTTTTT
>-|-|TRBJ1-3|TRBV11-2
CASSRTLQVSGNTIYF
TGTGCCAGCAGCCGCACCTTACAGGTCTCTGGAAACACCATATATTTT
>TRBD2|-|TRBJ2-2|TRBV5-1
CASSTLLTSGRFDGTGELFF
TGCGCCAGCAGCACCCTTTTAACTAGCGGGAGGTTTGATGGCACCGGGGAGCTGTTTTTT
>TRBD2|-|TRBJ2-7|TRBV19
CASSMDGLAGLGSSYEQYF
TGTGCCAGTAGTATGGACGGACTAGCGGGACTTGGAAGCTCCTACGAGCAGTACTTC
>-|-|TRBJ1-6|TRBV18
CASSPPRTDSPLHF
TGTGCCAGCTCACCACCACGGACTGATTCACCCCTCCACTTT
>TRBD1|-|TRBJ2-7|TRBV5-4
CASSLPGQGLNEQYF
TGTGCCAGCAGCTTACCGGGACAGGGTCTCAACGAGCAGTACTTC
>-|-|TRBJ2-7|TRBV29-1
CSVEVGDFSYEQYF
TGCAGCGTTGAAGTCGGGGACTTCTCCTACGAGCAGTACTTC
>TRBD1|few|TRBJ1-5|TRBV30
CAWNRRDRGSQPQHF
TGTGCCTGGAATCGCCGGGACAGGGGTAGCCAGCCCCAGCATTTT
>TRBD1|-|TRBJ1-2|TRBV10-2
CASRDRGLGYTF
TGCGCCAGCAGGGACAGGGGGCTCGGCTACACCTTC
>TRBD1|-|TRBJ2-7|TRBV5-1
CASSAGTGSSYEQYF
TGCGCCAGCAGTGCCGGGACAGGAAGCTCCTACGAGCAGTACTTC
>TRBD2|-|TRBJ2-2|TRBV5-4
CASSWRAGETGELFF
TGCGCCAGCAGCTGGCGAGCGGGGGAAACCGGGGAGCTGTTTTTT
>-|-|TRBJ2-7|TRBV5-4
CASSLEGSEQYF
TGTGCCAGCAGCTTGGAAGGGTCCGAGCAGTACTTC
>-|-|TRBJ1-4|TRBV6-5
CATQGANEKLFF
TGTGCCACCCAGGGAGCTAATGAAAAACTGTTTTTT
>TRBD1|few|TRBJ2-5|TRBV5-1
CASSSQKNRGETQYF
TGCGCCAGCAGCTCCCAAAAGAACAGGGGGGAGACCCAGTACTTC
>TRBD1|-|TRBJ1-3|TRBV13
CASSTRTGGIVGNTIYF
TGTGCCAGCAGCACCCGGACAGGGGGGATAGTTGGAAACACCATATATTTT
>TRBD2|-|TRBJ2-1|TRBV18
CASSRTSGGAINEQFF
TGTGCCAGCTCACGGACTAGCGGGGGGGCCATCAATGAGCAGTTCTTC
>-|-|TRBJ2-7|TRBV7-6
CASSLAEGYEQYF
TGTGCCAGCAGCTTAGCCGAGGGATACGAGCAGTACTTC
>-|-|TRBJ1-6|TRBV2
CASSPGGPMVALHF
TGTGCCAGCAGTCCCGGGGGCCCCATGGTAGCCCTCCACTTT